These 3 T cell receptor beta chains originate from one sample sequenced in a study of CD8+CD57+ T cells in acquired aplastic anemia. Those patients picked for sequencing had displayed CD8+CD57+ cell expansion on flow cytometry. Template material for TCR beta VDJ and CDR3 profiling consisted of genomic DNA. TCRdb reprocessed the reads via MiXCR and lists one record per CDR3 protein. The profile covers roughly 61,000 distinct CDR3 sequences, with around 57% appearing a single time and around 15% taken by the ten largest. The sample taken for sequencing was sorted CD4+, CD8+, or CD8+CD57+ T cells (not recorded which) from PBMCs. These receptors were collected from a human donor with aplastic anemia.

This clonotype was seen at least ten times. The chain employs TRBV27 and TRBJ1-5; D gene uncertain. The CDR3 loop spans 14 amino acids. V lost 6 bases, J lost 6 bases, and 15 bases lay in between. Germline CDR1 and CDR2: MNHEY and SMNVEV (reference sequence). The CDR3 nucleotides read TGTGCCAGCAGCCCGAACGGGTGGGCTCAGCCCCAGCATTTT. Translating gives CASSPNGWAQPQHF.

The chain is built from TRBV19 and TRBJ2-5, with 8 nucleotides matching TRBD1. The CDR3 has 12 amino acids. Germline assignment: CDR1 LNHDA and CDR2 SQIVND (reference sequence). V was clipped by 7 bases and J by 5 bases; unmatched bases: 3. The CDR3 bases are TGTGCCAGTAACGACAGGGGCGAGACCCAGTACTTC. It codes for CASNDRGETQYF.

The chain employs TRBV15 and TRBJ2-6; D is ambiguous. The V and J ends lost 0 bases and 0 bases respectively, with 3 bases between them. The CDR3 sequence is 15 residues long. Germline V gives CDR1 LNHNV, CDR2 YYDKDF (reference sequence). CDR3 nucleotide sequence: TGTGCCACCAGCAGAGAGAACTCTGGGGCCAACGTCCTGACTTTC. It codes for CATSRENSGANVLTF. The full variable domain, in which reference TRBV15 and TRBJ2-6 provide the parts outside the CDR3, is DAMVIQNPRYQVTQFGKPVTLSCSQTLNHNVMYWYQQKSSQAPKLLFHYYDKDFNNEADTPDNFQSRRPNTSFCFLDIRSPGLGDTAMYLCATSRENSGANVLTFGAGSRLTVL.